This T cell receptor (beta chain) originates from a study of human T cells and chemical hapten exposure. Background on the study: Small pooled library volume differences chiefly drove per-sample TCR yield variation.

One entry per CDR3 protein results from TCRdb running MiXCR on the RACE reads. Of some 81,000 distinct CDR3 sequences in the sample, 7% to 9.5% are singletons; the top ten hold about 1.5%. Germline V gives CDR1 SGHRS, CDR2 YFSETQ. V lost 5 bases, J lost 4 bases, and 3 bases lay in between. The CDR3 contains 10 residues. This clonotype was found many times. Time point reported: healthy volunteer bleed at 6 weeks. The authors extracted total RNA from unfractionated whole blood. The chain has TRBV5-1 and TRBJ1-1; D not resolved. The receptor comes from a female donor in good health. Some clones in this sample may be carry-over from other donors' samples. Material: whole blood. CDR3 amino acids: CASRGTEAFF. The CDR3 nucleotides read TGCGCCAGCAGGGGCACTGAAGCTTTCTTT.